This T cell receptor beta chain was sequenced during a study of CD8 T cells in Susac syndrome. Random hexamers were used to reverse transcribe an amount of roughly 0.5 to 1 ug RNA. The method of amplification for TCR beta CDR3 was immunoSEQ multiplex PCR, covering 54 Vbeta and 13 Jbeta. A single record per CDR3 protein comes from TCRdb applying MiXCR to the immunoSEQ multiplex PCR reads. Of about 400,000 distinct CDR3 sequences in the sample, approximately 85% were seen once. Sequencing of TCR beta was performed on blood CD8+ and CD4+ T cells. Purification of the CD8+ and CD4+ T cells relied on negative isolation, and TEMRA cells underwent FACS enrichment. This CDR3 region has 18 residues. V shed 0 bases and J shed 2 bases, with 18 bases lying between them. The V gene's germline CDR1 is SGHRS and CDR2 YFSETQ.

Material for sequencing was CD8+ T cells from PBMCs. The TCR was taken from a human donor with multiple sclerosis. The chain couples TRBV5-1 to TRBJ1-5; D is ambiguous. This CDR3 is CASSLEYGQVTRNQPQHF. CDR3 bases: TGCGCCAGCAGCTTGGAATACGGGCAGGTAACGCGCAATCAGCCCCAGCATTTT.